This T cell receptor beta chain was profiled in a study of vaccination and CD4 T cells after COVID-19 (dated by TCRdb to 2022 to 2024). At the level of the whole study: Convalescent patients had a positive SARS-CoV-2 result on nasal swab PCR, and of these patients, several had mild disease and one had severe disease. In the convalescent cohort there were six males and four females, among whom were two Hispanic individuals, seven Caucasians, two Asians and one multiracial person. Two doses of either the Pfizer-BioNTech BNT162b2 vaccine (n=8) or the Moderna mRNA-1273 vaccine (n=2) were administered to participants. Post-COVID blood samples were collected from convalescent patients a median of approximately 93 days after diagnosis, with a range of about 30 to 170 days. Post-vaccine blood samples were taken a median of approximately 76 days after the second vaccine dose, with a range of roughly 13 to 250 days. For stimulating the cultures, overlapping spike peptide pools were used, derived from SARS-CoV-2 as well as from the common cold coronaviruses HCoV-NL63, HCoV-OC43 and HCoV-229E. As controls, cultures received a CEFX viral epitope pool (the positive control), an HIV-1 Nef peptide pool (the negative control), or no peptide at all. The spike-specific CD4+ TCR repertoire was compared before and after mRNA vaccination in 10 to 11 COVID-19 convalescent patients and a handful of infection-naive healthy vaccine recipients.

The treatment or condition label for this specimen denotes: roughly ten-day PBMC culture with coronavirus spike peptide pools or control peptides (ViraFEST assay). To expand antigen-specific T cells with peptide pools and then pick out the expanded clonotypes through TCR sequencing, the study relied on the ViraFEST assay. The convalescent patients' positive SARS-CoV-2 PCR tests were from March to December 2020, which was before the Alpha, Beta and Delta variants emerged in the United States. PBMCs were cultured at fewer than 2.5 million per well in IMDM supplemented with approximately 5% human AB serum and about 10 IU/ml IL-2, with about 11 ug/ml peptide pools added. Half of the culture medium was replaced with fresh IL-2-containing medium on days 3 and 7. CD4+ T cells were isolated after roughly nine days of culture through negative selection using the EasySep CD4+ T cell isolation kit. PBMCs were separated from whole blood using Ficoll-Paque Plus gradient centrifugation and then either used fresh or cryopreserved at -140C. Each culture condition was generally run in triplicate wells.

CDR1 and CDR2 were assigned from the germline V gene (reference sequence) as DFQATT and SNEGSKA. The CDR3 covers 13 residues, taking in both the cysteine and the phenylalanine. The sequence is cut down to CDR3 DNA, 39 bases in frame from base 1. Trimming takes 3 bases from V and 5 bases from J, and the germline ends sit 13 bases apart. The protocol used for the library was PCR. At the Johns Hopkins FTIC core, DNA from the cultured CD4+ T cells underwent TCR sequencing with the Oncomine TCR Beta short-read assay. The QIAamp micro DNA kit was used to extract genomic DNA from the cultured CD4+ T cells. Oncomine TCR Beta libraries made from cultured CD4+ T cells were pooled using unique dual indexes and sequenced on an Illumina iSeq 100. The original methods were these. Non-productive sequences were removed, and CDR3s not starting with C, not ending with F or W, or shorter than 7 amino acids were discarded. Antigen-specific clonotypes were identified with the MANAFEST web application by comparing peptide-stimulated wells with reference and other culture wells. An FDR below 0.05, an odds ratio above 5, and a productive frequency above 0.1% in at least two of three replicate wells were required for clones to be considered positive. A clonotype was classed as cross-reactive if the clonotype showed significant expansion both in SARS-CoV-2 spike wells and in at least one common cold coronavirus spike condition. CDR3 homology was assessed with Levenshtein distances (stringdist) and unrooted phylogenetic trees (ape) in R version 3.6.1. TCRdb's own reprocessing of the public reads used fastp at Q25 and MiXCR and kept productive beta chains. Rows are unified per CDR3 protein, each entry keeping the most common DNA and genes. The authors' filters were not applied to this entry. This sample is represented by around 14,000 distinct CDR3 sequences; more than 45% of them were singletons. The leading ten clones occupy 13% of the sample.

Here is what the overall study found, with its caveats: The median count of SARS-CoV-2-reactive clonotypes went up from 20 to 25 after infection to a few dozen after vaccination, although the change was not significant. Of the vaccine-specific clones found in convalescent patients, nearly all (304 of 307) were mono-reactive for SARS-CoV-2 spike instead of being cross-reactive with common cold coronaviruses. Only a relatively small number of convalescent patients were included in the study, and early timepoints following natural infection were not analyzed. Among the post-vaccine SARS-CoV-2-reactive clones in convalescent patients, a median 86.3% showed up only after vaccination, which suggests vaccine-specific priming.

Comment on this clonotype: There is no known antigen for this receptor. Per-base qualities were not stored, and no clone one base away is much larger.

The sequencing input was CD4+ T cells from blood, cultured in vitro. Recombination connected TRBV20-1 to TRBJ2-5; the D call is possibly TRBD1 or TRBD2, each sharing 7 bases. The clonotype comes from a human donor who had recovered from COVID-19. In nucleotide form, the sequence is TGCAGTGCTAGGCGCAGGGGGGGGGAGACCCAGTACTTC. Translated, it gives CSARRRGGETQYF.